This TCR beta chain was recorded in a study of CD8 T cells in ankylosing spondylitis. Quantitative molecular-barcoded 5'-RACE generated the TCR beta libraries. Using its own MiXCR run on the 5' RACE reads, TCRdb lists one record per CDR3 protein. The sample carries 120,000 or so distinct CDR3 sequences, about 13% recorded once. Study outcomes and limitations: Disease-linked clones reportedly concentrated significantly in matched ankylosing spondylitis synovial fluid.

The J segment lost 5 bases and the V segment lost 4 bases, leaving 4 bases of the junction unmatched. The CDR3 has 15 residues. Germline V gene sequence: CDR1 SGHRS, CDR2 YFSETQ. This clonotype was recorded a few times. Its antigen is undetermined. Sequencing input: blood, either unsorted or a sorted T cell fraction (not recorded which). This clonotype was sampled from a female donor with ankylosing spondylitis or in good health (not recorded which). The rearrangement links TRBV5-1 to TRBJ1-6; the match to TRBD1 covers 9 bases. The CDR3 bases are TGCGCCAGCAGCCAGGGGACAGGGAATAATTCACCCCTCCACTTT. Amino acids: CASSQGTGNNSPLHF. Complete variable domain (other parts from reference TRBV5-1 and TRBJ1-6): KAGVTQTPRYLIKTRGQQVTLSCSPISGHRSVSWYQQTPGQGLQFLFEYFSETQRNKGNFPGRFSGRQFSNSRSEMNVSTLELGDSALYLCASSQGTGNNSPLHFGNGTRLTVT.